The 5 T cell receptor beta chains presented below share a single source sample, sequenced in a study of breast tumors, draining lymph nodes, adjacent tissues. Breast cancer patients provided tissue from their axillary draining lymph nodes. TCRdb ran MiXCR on the multiplex PCR reads and lists one entry per CDR3 protein. The sample gives 150,000 to 200,000 distinct CDR3 sequences, 33% of which show up once; about 3.7% is in the top ten. The sequencing input was axillary lymph node tissue. These receptor sequences come from a female donor with breast cancer. Some clones in this sample may be carry-over from other donors' samples.

To note about this clonotype: At one end the junction does not follow the germline gene, possibly because of a read error. The chain links TRBV24-1 to TRBJ2-7, with 10 bases that match TRBD1. From germline, CDR1 is KGHDR and CDR2 SFDVKD. CDR3 length: 15 amino acids. As DNA, the CDR3 is TGTACCACCAGTGATTTGACAGGGGGCGCCGGGGAGCAGTACTTC. It is translated as CTTSDLTGGAGEQYF.

The chain has TRBV19 and TRBJ1-1, with a possible D match to TRBD1 (5 bases). CDR1 LNHDA and CDR2 SQIVND come from the germline V gene (reference sequence). The CDR3 runs to 14 residues. The V end was cut by 2 bases, the J end by 10 bases, with 17 bases between. The DNA for the CDR3 is TGTGCCAGTAGTATAAGGGGTAGCGGGAGAGGAGCTTTCTTT. It translates to CASSIRGSGRGAFF.

Many counts were recorded for this clonotype. V usage is TRBV6-2 or TRBV6-3 and J usage is TRBJ2-2, with D possibly matching TRBD2 (6 bases). The CDR3 consists of 15 residues. Germline V lookup: CDR1 MNHEY, CDR2 SVGEGT. Deletions cut 6 bases from V and 4 bases from J, with 15 bases between. This chain's CDR3 is CASSLRGTPTGELFF. DNA of the CDR3: TGTGCCAGCAGCCTCCGGGGGACGCCCACCGGGGAGCTGTTTTTT.

With regard to this clonotype: Sequence at one end of the junction differs from germline and may be a read error. V is TRBV20-1 and J is TRBJ2-3; D is possibly TRBD2 (7 bases). The CDR3 runs to 13 residues. The V gene's germline CDR1 is DFQATT and CDR2 SNEGSKA (reference sequence). CDR3 protein: CSAGDRWGGEQYF. The CDR3 DNA follows: TGCAGTGCTGGAGACAGGTGGGGGGGTGAGCAGTATTTT.

In its sample, this clonotype was seen many times. The genes are TRBV20-1 and TRBJ2-1; no firm D call. The V and J ends lost 7 bases and 4 bases respectively, with 8 bases between them. Germline CDR1 is DFQATT and CDR2 is SNEGSKA (reference sequence). The CDR3 length is 11 residues. As DNA, the CDR3 is TGCAGTGTTATAGATTACAATGAGCAGTTCTTC. Its protein is CSVIDYNEQFF.